The source of this T cell receptor beta chain is a study of T cell responses to AZD1222 COVID-19 vaccine. Study-wide results and limits: A mostly white British donor set with more females was recruited, and clonal diversity was possibly underestimated.

CDR3 length: 15 amino acids. V was clipped by 6 bases and J by 0 bases, with 14 bases between them. Per germline, CDR1 MDHEN and CDR2 SYDVKM. Profiled with immunoSEQ multiplex PCR; TCRdb holds only in-frame clones, not every one. The sample yields over 150,000 clones, around 88% seen once. On this clone: As yet, its antigen is unknown.

This sequence was found in an adult in good health. The chain uses TRBV28 and TRBJ1-2, with D possibly matching TRBD1 (6 bases). Sequencing was performed on peripheral blood, taken on day 0 of AZD1222 vaccination. CDR3 sequence reads: CASRPTGRPNYGYTF. CDR3 coding DNA: TGTGCCAGCAGACCCACAGGGAGGCCTAACTATGGCTACACCTTC.